This is a list of T cell receptor beta chains from one sample in a study of blood T cell repertoires in COVID-19. Sequencing used immunoSEQ multiplex PCR; TCRdb keeps in-frame clones, though not all of them. Altogether 88,000 or so clones are present, over 75% being singletons, with the ten largest covering about an eighth. Sequenced input: peripheral blood. Receptors originate from a man older than 75 with acute or convalescent COVID-19. The CDR3 runs from the conserved cysteine through the conserved F or W. The D gene is left open where the match is weak. Size is omitted from some rows. Given values are once, few, many or a class for expanded clones.

v_gene,abundance,j_gene,d_gene,CDR3aa,CDR3nt
TRBV2,-,TRBJ2-2,TRBD2,CASRARAGGYTGELFF,TGTGCCAGCAGGGCCCGAGCGGGGGGATACACCGGGGAGCTGTTTTTT
TRBV7-3,once,TRBJ2-3,TRBD1,CASSPRQGNTDTQYF,TGTGCCAGCAGCCCCCGACAGGGAAACACAGATACGCAGTATTTT
TRBV12-3/TRBV12-4,-,TRBJ1-2,-,CASSQNRQKGYTF,TGTGCCAGCAGCCAAAATCGACAGAAAGGCTACACCTTC
TRBV11-2,-,TRBJ1-2,-,CASSLVVGGYGYTF,TGTGCCAGCAGCTTAGTTGTAGGGGGCTATGGCTACACCTTC
TRBV2,-,TRBJ1-2,-,CASSERGTYGYTF,TGTGCCAGCAGTGAACGGGGGACTTATGGCTACACCTTC
TRBV6-5,once,TRBJ1-2,TRBD1,CASSLSDRGGGYTF,TGTGCCAGCAGTCTATCGGACAGGGGAGGGGGCTACACCTTC
TRBV5-6,-,TRBJ1-3,-,CASRDRRFSGNTIYF,TGTGCCAGCAGGGACAGAAGGTTCTCTGGAAACACCATATATTTT
TRBV10-1,-,TRBJ1-1,-,CASSGGTTEAFF,TGCGCCAGCAGCGGAGGGACCACTGAAGCTTTCTTT
TRBV6-2/TRBV6-3,-,TRBJ2-5,-,CASSPSQVGTQYF,TGTGCCAGCAGTCCCAGCCAGGTGGGGACCCAGTACTTC
TRBV3-1/TRBV3-2,-,TRBJ2-4,-,CASSQGSSGGLAKNIQYF,TGTGCCAGCAGCCAAGGTAGTAGCGGCGGATTAGCCAAAAACATTCAGTACTTC
TRBV14,-,TRBJ2-2,TRBD1,CASSQERGQGSGELFF,TGTGCCAGCAGCCAAGAAAGGGGACAGGGGTCCGGGGAGCTGTTTTTT
TRBV19,-,TRBJ2-3,TRBD2,CASSMGLAGGDTQYF,TGTGCCAGTAGTATGGGGCTAGCGGGGGGCGATACGCAGTATTTT
TRBV29-1,-,TRBJ2-1,TRBD2,CSVSGTSGGIRNEQFF,TGCAGCGTGTCCGGGACTAGCGGGGGGATACGCAATGAGCAGTTCTTC
TRBV12-3/TRBV12-4,-,TRBJ2-2,-,CASSPDSGELFF,TGTGCCAGCAGTCCCGACTCCGGGGAGCTGTTTTTT
TRBV6-6,-,TRBJ2-7,-,CATHTGSSYEQYF,TGTGCCACCCACACAGGGAGCTCCTACGAGCAGTACTTC
TRBV7-3,few,TRBJ2-5,TRBD2,CASSPGLGGQETQYF,TGTGCCAGCAGCCCCGGACTAGGTGGCCAAGAGACCCAGTACTTC
TRBV5-1,-,TRBJ1-1,-,CASSLVSAGNTEAFF,TGCGCCAGCAGCTTGGTCTCCGCGGGGAACACTGAAGCTTTCTTT
TRBV27,-,TRBJ1-2,-,CASRDSSNYGYTF,TGTGCCAGCAGGGACAGTTCTAACTATGGCTACACCTTC
TRBV25-1,-,TRBJ2-5,TRBD1,CASSLGQAQETQYF,TGTGCCAGCAGTCTGGGACAGGCCCAAGAGACCCAGTACTTC
TRBV9,-,TRBJ1-2,TRBD1,CASSSPGGGYTF,TGTGCCAGCAGCTCTCCAGGGGGCGGCTACACCTTC
TRBV19,-,TRBJ2-4,-,CASSIPTGSGNIQYF,TGTGCCAGTAGTATCCCGACTGGGAGCGGAAACATTCAGTACTTC